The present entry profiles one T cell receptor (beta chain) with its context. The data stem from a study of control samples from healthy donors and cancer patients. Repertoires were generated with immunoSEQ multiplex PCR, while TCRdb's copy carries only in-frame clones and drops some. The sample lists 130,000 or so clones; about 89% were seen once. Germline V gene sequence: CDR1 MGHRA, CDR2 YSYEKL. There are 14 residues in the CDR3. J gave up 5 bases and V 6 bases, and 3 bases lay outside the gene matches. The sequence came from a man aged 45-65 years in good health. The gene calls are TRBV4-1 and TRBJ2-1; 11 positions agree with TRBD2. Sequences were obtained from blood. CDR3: CASRGLADDNEQFF. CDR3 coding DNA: TGCGCCAGCAGGGGACTAGCGGATGACAATGAGCAGTTCTTC.